This T cell receptor (beta chain) was sequenced in a study of molecular identifiers for immune sequencing clone quantification (dated by TCRdb to 2016 to 2019). Describing the broader study: For a replicate experiment, RNA from approximately 20,000 or 100,000 naive CD8 T cells was divided into five aliquots, of which four were sequenced. This methods study used CD8 T cells to benchmark TCR RNA copy counting and molecular-identifier clustering-based TCR repertoire sequencing (MIDCIRS). What the study reported, not specific to this receptor: In CMV-specific effector cells, over 98% of molecules were held by clones above 20 RNA copies, whereas under 1% of molecules were held by such clones in naive cells. The sizes of highly expanded clones could end up underestimated when identical TCR molecules share a barcode. Without barcode sub-clustering, chimeric consensus sequences inflated TCR diversity; chimeras reached as high as 47%. Spiked-in Jurkat TCR RNA equivalent to a single cell was reported to be detectable even among one million naive CD8 T cells. Modeling indicated approximately 3 TCR RNA copies recovered per cell, compared with about 9.4 by digital PCR, which implies a capture efficiency of approximately 31%. The naive libraries included spiked-in Jurkat TCR RNA (roughly eleven copies' worth), and this Jurkat TCR RNA is not part of the donor repertoire.

This clonotype was observed at least ten times. No antigen is known for it. Base qualities are not recorded, but no much larger clone differs from it by a single base. Naive CD8 T cell libraries were made from around 18,000 to 910,000 sorted cells using 10%, 30% or 50% of purified RNA. On a BD FACSAria II, naive CD8 T cells were FACS-sorted as CD8+CD4-CCR7+CD45RA+ and collected into RLT Plus buffer. Nine to eleven TCR copies' worth of Jurkat RNA were spiked into roughly 19,000-1,000,000 naive CD8 T cell samples to test detection sensitivity. CD8 T cells were enriched with RosetteSep CD8+ T Cell Enrichment Cocktail and Ficoll-Paque, followed by ACK red cell lysis. To prepare the library, PCR was applied. Sequencing was performed on an Illumina HiSeq 4000. Bulk TCR libraries were made following a previously described method, with the TCR primers given in Table S5. Total RNA was purified with the Qiagen AllPrep DNA/RNA kit. Reads from multiple sequencing runs of the same library were pooled before analysis. The source study handled its data this way. Reads were retained only if an exact TCR constant sequence was present, and the retained reads were trimmed to 150 nt and grouped according to their 12-nt molecular barcodes. Reads inside each barcode group were sub-clustered using a 15% Levenshtein threshold, and a quality-weighted consensus sequence was constructed for each RNA molecule. Non-functional sequences were filtered out, along with any lower-count sequence sitting one edit away from another sequence. Based on a fit of two negative binomial distributions, barcode sub-clusters having less than 20% of the maximum read count were discarded. TCRdb passed the public sequencing reads through fastp at Q25 and MiXCR, retaining productive beta sequences. Under each unique CDR3 protein, matching rows form one entry showing the most common genes and DNA. The V and J calls were not made by the authors but by TCRdb's processing. The sample table records some 320,000 distinct CDR3 sequences; over 20% of these occur just once. In total, the top ten clones hold over 0.7% of the sample.

A distance of 10 bases separates the germline ends of V and J, which lose 0 bases and 4 bases respectively. From the germline V gene, CDR1 is MGHRA and CDR2 is YSYEKL. The CDR3 holds 15 amino acids from the cysteine to the phenylalanine. Only CDR3 DNA remains: 45 bases, in frame from the first base. The sequence is built from TRBV4-1 and TRBJ1-3; the D gene identity is not certain. The sequencing input was naive CD8+ T cells from blood, with Jurkat cell RNA spiked in. The cell subset or site label on this specimen signifies: FACS-sorted CD8+CD4-CCR7+CD45RA+ naive T cells. This sequence was found in a human donor in good health. Some libraries in this study had Jurkat cell RNA spiked in. The DNA is as follows: TGCGCCAGCAGCCAAGATCGGGTGTACGGAAACACCATATATTTT. The resulting protein is CASSQDRVYGNTIYF.